The 32 T cell receptor beta chains presented below share a single source sample, sequenced in a study of identical twins. TCRdb ran MiXCR on the 5' RACE reads and lists one entry per CDR3 protein. The sample contains 550,000 to 700,000 distinct CDR3 sequences, 9.5% to 10% of which appear only once. These data were also reused for a study on yellow fever vaccine responses in identical twins.

The material sequenced was PBMCs. The receptor set was obtained from a woman in her late teens or twenties in good health.

The chain combines TRBV7-2 with TRBJ2-2; D is unclear. This CDR3 spans 16 amino acids. Germline CDR1 and CDR2: SGHTA and FQGNSA. The V gene lost 4 bases and the J gene lost 2 bases, with 14 bases spanning the gap. CDR3 residues: CASSSIGGVNTGELFF. The CDR3 nucleotides read TGTGCCAGCAGCTCCATTGGTGGGGTAAACACCGGGGAGCTGTTTTTT.

This clonotype was found a few times. The rearrangement links TRBV10-1 to TRBJ2-3; D is unresolved. This CDR3 comprises 13 residues. Germline V gene data show CDR1 as WNHNN and CDR2 as SYGVQD (reference sequence). Between the trimmed V and J ends, which lost 0 bases and 4 bases, there was a span of 5 bases. CDR3 sequence reads: CASSESTADTQYF. In DNA form, the CDR3 reads TGCGCCAGCAGTGAGTCGACCGCAGATACGCAGTATTTT.

The chain employs TRBV18 and TRBJ1-1; D possibly corresponds to TRBD1 (5 bases). This CDR3 contains 15 residues. The V end lost 5 bases, the J end lost 5 bases, and 18 bases lay between the germline ends. Germline values: CDR1 KGHSH, CDR2 LQKENI. The CDR3 nucleotides read TGTGCCAGCTCATCTCAGGGTCTTCCCCAAACTGAAGCTTTCTTT. Amino acids: CASSSQGLPQTEAFF. Complete variable domain (other parts from reference TRBV18 and TRBJ1-1): NAGVMQNPRHLVRRRGQEARLRCSPMKGHSHVYWYRQLPEEGLKFMVYLQKENIIDESGMPKERFSAEFPKEGPSILRIQQVVRGDSAAYFCASSSQGLPQTEAFFGQGTRLTVV.

This clonotype was detected only a few times. The chain combines TRBV6-2 or TRBV6-3 with TRBJ2-7; 9 bases match TRBD1. Germline-derived CDR1 and CDR2 are MNHEY and SVGEGT. This CDR3 region has 15 residues. Trimming removed 0 bases from V and 3 bases from J; junction bases left unmatched: 3. Here the CDR3 DNA reads TGTGCCAGCAGTTACTCGAGACAGGGGGGCTACGAGCAGTACTTC. Protein product: CASSYSRQGGYEQYF.

In this sample, this clonotype turned up a few times. J is TRBJ2-7 and V is TRBV3-1, with D uncertain. With 4 bases removed from V and 6 bases from J, the gap between germline ends came to 10 bases. This CDR3 is 12 amino acids long. Germline V gene sequence: CDR1 LGHDT, CDR2 YNNKEL (reference sequence). CDR3 protein: CASSLNIFEQYF. The CDR3 DNA sequence: TGTGCCAGCAGCCTCAATATCTTCGAGCAGTACTTC.

CDR3 coding DNA: TGTGCCAGCAGCTTAATTCCCGGGACTAGCGGCACCGGGGAGCTGTTTTTT. Translated: CASSLIPGTSGTGELFF. The chain combines TRBV7-2 with TRBJ2-2, with 11 nucleotides matching TRBD2. CDR1 SGHTA and CDR2 FQGNSA come from the germline V gene. With 2 bases clipped from V and 4 bases from J, the junction kept 6 bases outside the gene matches. The CDR3 covers 17 residues.

Remarks on this clonotype: A much larger clone differs by one base, so this may be a read error. The chain couples TRBV3-1 to TRBJ2-2; D remains ambiguous. Germline assignment: CDR1 LGHDT and CDR2 YNNKEL (reference sequence). V gave up 6 bases and J gave up 3 bases, with 5 bases separating them. This CDR3 has 12 residues. This CDR3 is CASRYDTGELFF. DNA for the CDR3: TGTGCCAGCAGATACGACACCGGGGAGCTGTTTTTT.

This clonotype was seen a few times. The CDR3: CASTTSGGKDTQYF. For the CDR3, the DNA is TGTGCCAGCACCACTAGCGGGGGAAAGGATACGCAGTATTTT. The chain uses TRBV7-2 and TRBJ2-3; 11 bases are a match to TRBD2. V lost 7 bases to trimming and J lost 6 bases; unmatched junction nucleotides: 6. CDR1 and CDR2 from the germline V gene are SGHTA and FQGNSA. The CDR3 consists of 14 residues.

This clonotype was counted at least ten times. The chain carries TRBV3-1 and TRBJ2-1; 10 bases agree with TRBD2. The CDR3 is 15 amino acids. Germline V gives CDR1 LGHDT, CDR2 YNNKEL (reference sequence). V shed 0 bases and J 13 bases; nucleotides not matched to a gene: 9. The CDR3 protein is CASSQDPSGGAYQFF. Written as DNA, the CDR3 is TGTGCCAGCAGCCAAGATCCGAGCGGGGGGGCCTATCAGTTCTTC.

V and J are TRBV5-1 and TRBJ2-4; D is perhaps TRBD2 (5 bases). The length of the CDR3 is 17 residues. Germline V gives CDR1 SGHRS, CDR2 YFSETQ. Between the trimmed V and J ends, which lost 0 bases and 3 bases, there was a span of 16 bases. Written as DNA, the CDR3 is TGCGCCAGCAGCTTGGTTCCGCCTCGGGATAGCAAAAACATTCAGTACTTC. Translating it yields CASSLVPPRDSKNIQYF. The variable domain in full, with the rest retrieved from reference TRBV5-1 and TRBJ2-4, is KAGVTQTPRYLIKTRGQQVTLSCSPISGHRSVSWYQQTPGQGLQFLFEYFSETQRNKGNFPGRFSGRQFSNSRSEMNVSTLELGDSALYLCASSLVPPRDSKNIQYFGAGTRLSVL.

This clonotype was counted a few times. The chain employs TRBV5-1 and TRBJ2-1, with TRBD1 matching over 11 bases. The CDR3 loop spans 15 amino acids. The V gene end was trimmed by 3 bases and the J gene end by 5 bases; junction bases not matched to a gene: 4. Germline-derived CDR1 and CDR2 are SGHRS and YFSETQ. This CDR3 reads CASSSRTGGHNEQFF. The CDR3 DNA is TGCGCCAGCAGCTCACGGACAGGGGGCCACAATGAGCAGTTCTTC.

This clonotype was picked up many times. The V gene is TRBV9, the J gene TRBJ2-1; 7 nucleotides line up with TRBD2. This CDR3 is 14 amino acids long. V lost 0 bases and J lost 6; bases outside the gene matches: 3. In germline, CDR1 is SGDLS, CDR2 YYNGEE. The CDR3 DNA reads TGTGCCAGCAGCGTAGCCCGGACTAGCAATGAGCAGTTCTTC. This translates into CASSVARTSNEQFF.

V gene TRBV6-5 combines with J gene TRBJ2-7; 8 bases are shared with TRBD1. Trimming cost V 2 bases and J 2 bases; bases outside gene matches: 2. The CDR3 has 14 amino acids. Germline CDR1 is MNHEY and CDR2 is SVGAGI. The CDR3: CASSYRRGPYEQYF. The DNA for the CDR3 is TGTGCCAGCAGTTACCGCAGGGGGCCCTACGAGCAGTACTTC.

This clonotype appeared many times. The rearrangement joins TRBV7-8 to TRBJ2-1; TRBD2 matches 11 bases. V lost 5 bases and J lost 5; bases outside the gene matches: 2. The germline V gene has CDR1 SGHVS and CDR2 FQNEAQ. CDR3 length equals 14 residues. For the CDR3, the DNA is TGTGCCAGCAGCGGGACTAGCGGACACAATGAGCAGTTCTTC. Its protein product is CASSGTSGHNEQFF.

This clonotype occurred a few times. CDR3 bases: TGTGCCAGCAGCTTCGCCGCCACCCACACTGAAGCTTTCTTT. Protein product: CASSFAATHTEAFF. The chain uses TRBV7-9 and TRBJ1-1; D gene uncertain. With 3 bases removed from V and 3 bases from J, the gap between germline ends came to 11 bases. CDR3 length: 14 residues. Per germline, CDR1 SEHNR and CDR2 FQNEAQ (reference sequence).

This clonotype was counted a few times. The V gene is TRBV9, the J gene TRBJ2-1; no firm D call. The ends were cut back, 4 bases at V and 0 bases at J, with 11 bases in the middle. The CDR3 length is 15 residues. Germline V lookup: CDR1 SGDLS, CDR2 YYNGEE. In DNA form, the CDR3 reads TGTGCCAGCAGCCCTCGACTTCGCTCCTACAATGAGCAGTTCTTC. Its protein is CASSPRLRSYNEQFF.

The table lists this clonotype with many counts. V is TRBV12-3 or TRBV12-4 and J is TRBJ2-3, with D perhaps TRBD1 (5 bases). The germline V and J ends were trimmed by 3 bases and 5 bases, with 15 bases remaining between them. This CDR3 is built from 15 residues. For the CDR3, the DNA is TGTGCCAGCAGTTTTCAGCAGGGTGGCAGAGATACGCAGTATTTT. Protein product: CASSFQQGGRDTQYF.

To note about this clonotype: This may arise from a read error, as a much more abundant clone is one base away. The rearrangement uses TRBV7-8 and TRBJ1-5; D ambiguous. V shed 3 bases and J shed 4 bases, with 4 bases lying between them. Per the germline V gene, CDR1 is SGHVS and CDR2 is FQNEAQ. This CDR3 has 12 residues. CDR3 in amino acids: CASSFKNQPQHF. The CDR3, as DNA: TGTGCCAGCAGCTTTAAAAATCAGCCCCAGCATTTT. The full variable domain, in which reference TRBV7-8 and TRBJ1-5 provide the parts outside the CDR3, is GAGVSQSPRYKVAKRGQDVALRCDPISGHVSLFWYQQALGQGPEFLTYFQNEAQLDKSGLPSDRFFAERPEGSVSTLKIQRTQQEDSAVYLCASSFKNQPQHFGDGTRLSIL.

The chain couples TRBV4-3 to TRBJ2-7, with D maybe TRBD1 (5 bases). The ends were cut back, 1 base at V and 3 bases at J, with 16 bases in the middle. This CDR3 spans 16 amino acids. Germline loops: CDR1 LGHNA, CDR2 YSLEER. CDR3 loop: CASSQAFPATDYEQYF. The CDR3 bases are TGCGCCAGCAGCCAAGCATTCCCAGCGACAGACTACGAGCAGTACTTC.

This clonotype was seen a few times. This rearrangement joins TRBV5-1 to TRBJ2-4; 9 positions match TRBD1. V shed 4 bases, J shed 8 bases, and the junction held 10 bases outside the gene matches. Looked up from germline, CDR1 is SGHRS and CDR2 is YFSETQ. This CDR3 contains 15 residues. The CDR3 protein is CASSGSGTGNDIQYF. Written as DNA, the CDR3 is TGCGCCAGCAGCGGTTCCGGGACAGGGAACGACATTCAGTACTTC.

This clonotype was observed many times. The genes are TRBV3-1 and TRBJ1-5; D not resolved. Germline lookup yields CDR1 LGHDT and CDR2 YNNKEL (reference sequence). V lost 3 bases to trimming and J lost 2 bases, with 11 bases between them. The CDR3 is 15 amino acids. The CDR3 spells CASSQGVGRNQPQHF. DNA for the CDR3: TGTGCCAGCAGCCAGGGTGTGGGTCGCAATCAGCCCCAGCATTTT.

Only a few counts were recorded for this clonotype. The J gene is TRBJ1-1, the V gene TRBV6-2 or TRBV6-3; 7 bases match TRBD1. CDR1 is MNHEY, CDR2 SVGEGT, per germline. V shed 6 bases, J shed 11 bases, and the junction held 9 bases outside the gene matches. This CDR3 has 12 residues. CDR3: CASSSGTVKAFF. The DNA of the CDR3 is TGTGCCAGCAGCTCGGGGACAGTCAAGGCTTTCTTT.

Many counts were recorded for this clonotype. The chain joins TRBV6-5 to TRBJ2-3; 7 bases align to TRBD2. Germline CDR1 reads MNHEY; CDR2 reads SVGAGI. This CDR3 has 15 amino acids. Trimming removed 4 bases from V and 6 bases from J; junction bases left unmatched: 10. For the CDR3, the DNA is TGTGCCAGCAGTTTCCGCGGGGGAAGCCTTGATACGCAGTATTTT. Translation gives CASSFRGGSLDTQYF.

This clonotype was seen a few times. The J gene is TRBJ2-2, the V gene TRBV20-1; D unclear. With 0 bases removed from V and 5 bases from J, the gap between germline ends came to 7 bases. The CDR3 covers 13 residues. CDR1 and CDR2 from the germline V gene are DFQATT and SNEGSKA (reference sequence). The CDR3 coding sequence is TGCAGTGCTAGAGATCCGAGTACCGGGGAGCTGTTTTTT. Translated, it gives CSARDPSTGELFF.

This chain connects TRBV6-4 to TRBJ2-7; D is ambiguous. V lost 4 bases to trimming and J lost 5 bases, with 3 bases between them. Per germline, CDR1 MRHNA and CDR2 SNTAGT. The CDR3 is 10 residues long. The CDR3 bases are TGTGCCAGCAGTGTGGACGAGCAGTACTTC. It translates to CASSVDEQYF.

This clonotype occurred a few times. J is TRBJ2-1 and V is TRBV4-3; 8 nucleotides align to TRBD2. Germline values: CDR1 LGHNA, CDR2 YSLEER. V was pared by 2 bases and J by 8 bases, with 11 bases of the junction left unmatched. CDR3 length: 16 amino acids. CDR3 sequence reads: CASSQTKAGEGDEQFF. In DNA, the CDR3 is TGCGCCAGCAGCCAAACTAAAGCGGGAGAGGGCGATGAGCAGTTCTTC.

The table lists this clonotype with many counts. This chain connects TRBV20-1 to TRBJ2-5, with 12 bases lining up with TRBD2. Per germline, CDR1 DFQATT and CDR2 SNEGSKA (reference sequence). Germline trimming cut 6 bases from V and 4 bases from J; bases unmatched to any gene: 15. This CDR3 has 17 amino acids. DNA for the CDR3: TGCAGTGCGGGGAGACTAGCGGGAGCGCAGTTTGGAGAGACCCAGTACTTC. The encoded protein is CSAGRLAGAQFGETQYF.

This clonotype was recorded at least ten times. CDR3 region: CASSLPETRTAQYF. The CDR3, as DNA: TGTGCCAGCTCACTCCCAGAGACTAGGACCGCGCAGTATTTT. The chain links TRBV18 to TRBJ2-3; TRBD2 is a possible D gene (6 bases). The CDR3 runs 14 residues. Germline V gene sequence: CDR1 KGHSH, CDR2 LQKENI. V was trimmed by 4 bases and J by 10 bases, leaving 18 bases between them.

This clonotype was observed many times. This chain joins TRBV6-5 and TRBJ1-5; D is undetermined. CDR1 is MNHEY and CDR2 is SVGAGI in the germline V gene. The CDR3 has 12 residues. The ends were cut back, 8 bases at V and 4 bases at J, with 9 bases in the middle. In DNA, the CDR3 is TGTGCCAGCGGATTTACTAATCAGCCCCAGCATTTT. This gives the protein CASGFTNQPQHF.

This chain joins TRBV6-1 and TRBJ2-4, with 9 bases matching TRBD1. Looked up from germline, CDR1 is MNHNS and CDR2 is SASEGT. This CDR3 has 14 residues. Germline trimming cut 1 base from V and 9 bases from J; bases unmatched to any gene: 4. This chain's CDR3 is CASSEVGTGSIQYF. CDR3 nucleotide sequence: TGTGCCAGCAGTGAAGTTGGGACAGGGAGCATTCAGTACTTC.

There are a few counts of this clonotype. The CDR3 region is CASSSPGTGGNYEQYF. Written as DNA, the CDR3 is TGTGCCAGCAGCTCCCCCGGGACAGGGGGAAATTACGAGCAGTACTTC. The chain joins TRBV7-9 to TRBJ2-7, with TRBD1 identical over 11 bases. CDR1 is SEHNR, CDR2 FQNEAQ, per germline (reference sequence). This CDR3 contains 16 residues. J gave up 4 bases and V 4 bases, and 9 bases lay outside the gene matches.

This sequence joins TRBV5-1 and TRBJ2-3; 7 bases are a match to TRBD2. This CDR3 spans 19 amino acids. Germline V gives CDR1 SGHRS, CDR2 YFSETQ. The trim removed 0 bases at V and 0 bases at J, leaving 13 bases unmatched. CDR3 sequence reads: CASSLGLVAASGSTDTQYF. The CDR3 coding sequence is TGCGCCAGCAGCTTGGGTCTTGTGGCGGCTAGCGGTAGCACAGATACGCAGTATTTT. The whole variable domain, filled in from reference TRBV5-1 and TRBJ2-3, reads KAGVTQTPRYLIKTRGQQVTLSCSPISGHRSVSWYQQTPGQGLQFLFEYFSETQRNKGNFPGRFSGRQFSNSRSEMNVSTLELGDSALYLCASSLGLVAASGSTDTQYFGPGTRLTVL.